This T cell receptor (beta chain) was recorded in a study of response to subunit inactivated influenza vaccine. CDR1 and CDR2 (germline): SEHNR, FQNEAQ (reference sequence). Trimming took 3 bases from V and 3 from J, leaving 16 bases between them. The CDR3 runs 16 residues. This clonotype was detected only a few times. Antigen unknown. Broader study findings: Few new T cells, the authors suggested, are recruited by each seasonal influenza vaccination.

One entry per CDR3 protein, called by TCRdb with MiXCR from the RT-PCR reads. This repertoire shows 500,000 or so distinct CDR3 sequences, more than 15% found once; its top ten account for less than 4%. The TCR sequence derives from a man aged 45 to 75 who received an inactivated influenza vaccine. Sequencing used CD4+ T cells sorted from PBMCs, obtained approximately 25 months after vaccination. The chain recombines TRBV7-9 with TRBJ2-3; D might be TRBD2 (6 bases). In nucleotides, the CDR3 is TGTGCCAGCAGCTTGGAGCCAGGACTACATACAGATACGCAGTATTTT. This gives the protein CASSLEPGLHTDTQYF.